This T cell receptor (beta chain) emerged from a study of T cell changes during pregnancy in multiple sclerosis. Profiled with immunoSEQ multiplex PCR; TCRdb holds only in-frame clones, not every one. Here the sample spans 45,000 to 55,000 clones, about nine tenths being singletons. The source is a female donor in good health, enrolled as a control in a pregnancy study. This specimen was CD4+ T cells from peripheral blood mononuclear cells, taken after pregnancy.

For the CDR3, the DNA is TGTGCCTGGAGTGTACTCCAAAGCTCTAATTCACCCCTCCACTTT. It translates to CAWSVLQSSNSPLHF. The chain joins TRBV30 to TRBJ1-6; D remains unclear. Germline assignment: CDR1 GTSNPN and CDR2 SVGIG (reference sequence). V lost 0 bases to trimming and J lost 6 bases, with 12 bases between them. The CDR3 length is 15 residues.